The 13 T cell receptor beta chains below were found in one sample sequenced in a study of blood T cells in healthy people across ages. PCR was performed a second time for about 7 to 12 cycles using a sample-barcoded 5' primer and a J-beta primer mix. Using its own MiXCR run on the 5' RACE reads, TCRdb lists one record per CDR3 protein. This sample carries fewer than 2 million distinct CDR3 sequences, about two fifths of them seen once, and the ten largest clones take under 25%. Input material: blood. The receptors shown here come from a human donor in good health.

The J gene is TRBJ1-6, the V gene TRBV20-1; D possibly corresponds to TRBD1 (5 bases). The CDR3 consists of 12 residues. The ends were cut back, 3 bases at V and 7 bases at J, with 7 bases in the middle. The germline CDR1 and CDR2 sequences are DFQATT and SNEGSKA (reference sequence). In DNA, the CDR3 is TGCAGTGCTAGGGAGGGGAATTCACCCCTCCACTTT. Protein product: CSAREGNSPLHF.

The chain joins TRBV10-3 to TRBJ1-5; D possibly corresponds to TRBD1 (5 bases). CDR3 size: 14 residues. Germline V gives CDR1 ENHRY, CDR2 SYGVKD. V lost 6 bases, J lost 2 bases, and 11 bases lay in between. This chain's CDR3 is CAISEDRGNQPQHF. In DNA, the CDR3 is TGTGCCATCAGCGAAGACAGAGGCAATCAGCCCCAGCATTTT.

This clonotype has just a few counts. The rearrangement uses TRBV7-8 and TRBJ2-1, with 12 bases identical to TRBD2. This CDR3 contains 22 residues. Trimming removed 3 bases from V and 1 base from J; junction bases left unmatched: 19. Germline loops: CDR1 SGHVS, CDR2 FQNEAQ. This CDR3 is CASSFASVVLAGGLLSYNEQFF. CDR3 bases: TGTGCCAGCAGCTTCGCCAGTGTCGTCCTAGCGGGGGGGTTATTGTCCTACAATGAGCAGTTCTTC.

J is TRBJ2-1 and V is TRBV5-5; no firm D call. Trimming stripped 4 bases from V and 9 bases from J, with 14 bases between. This CDR3 is 13 amino acids long. Looked up from germline, CDR1 is SGHKS and CDR2 is YYEKEE (reference sequence). The DNA for the CDR3 is TGTGCCAGCAGCCCCCCAGGAGAAGGTGAGCAGTTCTTC. It translates to CASSPPGEGEQFF. Supplemented by reference TRBV5-5 and TRBJ2-1, the full variable domain reads DAGVTQSPTHLIKTRGQQVTLRCSPISGHKSVSWYQQVLGQGPQFIFQYYEKEERGRGNFPDRFSARQFPNYSSELNVNALLLGDSALYLCASSPPGEGEQFFGPGTRLTVL.

This clonotype was found a few times. The gene calls are TRBV10-3 and TRBJ2-7; D unclear. Looked up from germline, CDR1 is ENHRY and CDR2 is SYGVKD. Trimming took 2 bases from V and 1 from J, leaving 15 bases between them. The CDR3 has 16 residues. This CDR3 is CAISEGIQATSYEQYF. CDR3 nucleotides: TGTGCCATCAGTGAGGGTATCCAGGCAACATCCTACGAGCAGTACTTC.

Only a few counts were recorded for this clonotype. The gene calls are TRBV5-1 and TRBJ2-6, with D possibly being TRBD2 (6 bases). The germline V gene has CDR1 SGHRS and CDR2 YFSETQ. CDR3 size: 16 residues. The germline V and J ends were trimmed by 0 bases and 4 bases, with 11 bases remaining between them. The CDR3 bases are TGCGCCAGCAGCTTGGCCGCGGGGTCCGGGGCCAACGTCCTGACTTTC. Amino acids: CASSLAAGSGANVLTF. The full variable domain, its missing parts supplied by reference TRBV5-1 and TRBJ2-6, is KAGVTQTPRYLIKTRGQQVTLSCSPISGHRSVSWYQQTPGQGLQFLFEYFSETQRNKGNFPGRFSGRQFSNSRSEMNVSTLELGDSALYLCASSLAAGSGANVLTFGAGSRLTVL.

The genes are TRBV4-3 and TRBJ1-5; possible D gene TRBD1, 5 bases. This CDR3 contains 15 residues. Per the germline V gene, CDR1 is LGHNA and CDR2 is YSLEER. Trimming stripped 2 bases from V and 9 bases from J, with 17 bases between. The CDR3 nucleotides read TGCGCCAGCAGCCAAAAGATAGGGACTACGGTGCCCCAGCATTTT. It codes for CASSQKIGTTVPQHF.

The table lists this clonotype with a few counts. Written as DNA, the CDR3 is TGCAGCGTTGAGGCAGATGACTATGGCTACACCTTC. Its translation is CSVEADDYGYTF. The rearrangement links TRBV29-1 to TRBJ1-2; D not certain. This CDR3 spans 12 amino acids. V lost 3 bases to trimming and J lost 3 bases, with 8 bases between them. Germline CDR1 SQVTM, CDR2 ANQGSEA.

The chain employs TRBV6-4 and TRBJ1-6, with D unresolved. The CDR3 is made up of 15 amino acids. Trimming stripped 6 bases from V and 9 bases from J, with 18 bases between. CDR1 is MRHNA and CDR2 is SNTAGT in the germline V gene. For the CDR3, the DNA is TGTGCCAGCAGGGCCGGTGGAGGGATCGGTTCACCCCTCCACTTT. This encodes CASRAGGGIGSPLHF.

The gene calls are TRBV5-1 and TRBJ2-5; 7 bases match TRBD2. The CDR3 is 16 residues long. Germline V gene sequence: CDR1 SGHRS, CDR2 YFSETQ. With V trimmed by 3 bases and J by 3 bases, 11 bases remained unmatched. The CDR3 is CASSSYLRTREETQYF. CDR3 coding DNA: TGCGCCAGCAGCTCGTACCTGAGGACTAGGGAAGAGACCCAGTACTTC.

The V gene is TRBV29-1, the J gene TRBJ1-4, with 12 positions matching TRBD1. Germline CDR1 and CDR2: SQVTM and ANQGSEA. Unmatched junction bases numbered 11, after V lost 4 bases and J lost 8 bases. This CDR3 has 16 residues. Here the CDR3 DNA reads TGCAGCGTTGCTATCGGGACAGGGGGCGTAGGGGAAAAACTGTTTTTT. This sequence encodes CSVAIGTGGVGEKLFF.

This chain joins TRBV6-1 and TRBJ2-2; D not resolved. CDR1 is MNHNS and CDR2 is SASEGT in the germline V gene. The V end lost 6 bases, the J end lost 9 bases, and 8 bases lay between the germline ends. CDR3 size: 11 residues. The CDR3 DNA is TGTGCCAGCAGGGATATCCGGGAGCTGTTTTTT. Protein: CASRDIRELFF.

Concerning this clonotype: At one end the junction does not follow the germline gene, possibly because of a read error. The CDR3 DNA sequence: TGTGCCGGCAGTCCAGGGGGGCAGGGGTACACTGAAGCTTTCTTT. It codes for CAGSPGGQGYTEAFF. V and J are TRBV5-4 and TRBJ1-1; TRBD1 agrees at 7 bases. Germline V gene data show CDR1 as SGHNT and CDR2 as YYREEE (reference sequence). The CDR3 runs 15 residues.